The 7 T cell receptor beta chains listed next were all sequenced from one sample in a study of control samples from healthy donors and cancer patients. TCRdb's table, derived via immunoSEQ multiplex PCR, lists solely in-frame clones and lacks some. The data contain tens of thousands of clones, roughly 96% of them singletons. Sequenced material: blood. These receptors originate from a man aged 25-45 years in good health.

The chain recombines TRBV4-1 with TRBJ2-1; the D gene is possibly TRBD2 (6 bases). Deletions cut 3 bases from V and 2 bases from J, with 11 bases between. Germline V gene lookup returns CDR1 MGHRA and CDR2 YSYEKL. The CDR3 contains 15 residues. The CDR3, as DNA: TGCGCCAGCAGCCAGACTAGATTCCCCTACAATGAGCAGTTCTTC. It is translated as CASSQTRFPYNEQFF.

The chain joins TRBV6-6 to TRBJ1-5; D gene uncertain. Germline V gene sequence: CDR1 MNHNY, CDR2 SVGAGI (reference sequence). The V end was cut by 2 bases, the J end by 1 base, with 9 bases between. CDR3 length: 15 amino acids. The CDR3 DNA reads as TGTGCCAGCAGTTACCCAGTCGGGAGCAATCAGCCCCAGCATTTT. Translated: CASSYPVGSNQPQHF.

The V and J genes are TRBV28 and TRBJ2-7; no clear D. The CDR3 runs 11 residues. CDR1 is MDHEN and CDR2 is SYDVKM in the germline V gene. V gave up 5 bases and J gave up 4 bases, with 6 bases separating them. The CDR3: CASSTYYEQYF. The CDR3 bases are TGTGCCAGCAGTACCTATTACGAGCAGTACTTC.

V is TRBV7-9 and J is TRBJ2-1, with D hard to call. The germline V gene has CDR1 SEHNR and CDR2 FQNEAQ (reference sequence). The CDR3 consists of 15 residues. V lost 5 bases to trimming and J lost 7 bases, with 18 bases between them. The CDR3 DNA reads TGTGCCAGCAGCCAAAAGGCGGCAGCGTTAAATGAGCAGTTCTTC. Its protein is CASSQKAAALNEQFF.

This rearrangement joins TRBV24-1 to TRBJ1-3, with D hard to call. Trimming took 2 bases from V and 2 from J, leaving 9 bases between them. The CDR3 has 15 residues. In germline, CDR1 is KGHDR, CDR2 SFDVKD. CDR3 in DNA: TGTGCCACCAGTGATTCCCGGACGGCTGGAAACACCATATATTTT. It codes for CATSDSRTAGNTIYF.

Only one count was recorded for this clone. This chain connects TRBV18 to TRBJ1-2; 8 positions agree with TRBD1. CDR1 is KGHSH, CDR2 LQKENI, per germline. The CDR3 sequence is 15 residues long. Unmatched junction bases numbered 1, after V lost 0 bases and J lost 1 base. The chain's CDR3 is CASSPPTGVNYGYTF. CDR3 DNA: TGTGCCAGCTCACCACCGACAGGGGTTAACTATGGCTACACCTTC. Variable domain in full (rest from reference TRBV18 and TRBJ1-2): NAGVMQNPRHLVRRRGQEARLRCSPMKGHSHVYWYRQLPEEGLKFMVYLQKENIIDESGMPKERFSAEFPKEGPSILRIQQVVRGDSAAYFCASSPPTGVNYGYTFGSGTRLTVV.

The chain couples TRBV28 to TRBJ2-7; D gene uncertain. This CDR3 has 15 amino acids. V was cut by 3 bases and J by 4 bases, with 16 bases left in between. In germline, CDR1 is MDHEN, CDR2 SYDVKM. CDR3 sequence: CASSLGGKEKYEQYF. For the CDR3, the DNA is TGTGCCAGCAGTTTGGGTGGTAAGGAAAAGTACGAGCAGTACTTC. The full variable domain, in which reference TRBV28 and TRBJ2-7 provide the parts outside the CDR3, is DVKVTQSSRYLVKRTGEKVFLECVQDMDHENMFWYRQDPGLGLRLIYFSYDVKMKEKGDIPEGYSVSREKKERFSLILESASTNQTSMYLCASSLGGKEKYEQYFGPGTRLTVT.